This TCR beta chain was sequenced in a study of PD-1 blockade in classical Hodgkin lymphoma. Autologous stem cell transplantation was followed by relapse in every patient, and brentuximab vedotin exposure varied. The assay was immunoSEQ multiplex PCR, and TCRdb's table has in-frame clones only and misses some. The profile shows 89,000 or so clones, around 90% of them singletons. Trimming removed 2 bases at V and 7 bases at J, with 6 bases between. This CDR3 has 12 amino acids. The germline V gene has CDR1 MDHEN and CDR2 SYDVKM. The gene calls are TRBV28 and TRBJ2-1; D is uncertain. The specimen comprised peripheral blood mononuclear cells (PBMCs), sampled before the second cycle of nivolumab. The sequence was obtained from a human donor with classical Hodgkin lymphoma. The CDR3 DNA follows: TGTGCCAGCAGTTTACCCGGAAATGAGCAGTTCTTC. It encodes CASSLPGNEQFF. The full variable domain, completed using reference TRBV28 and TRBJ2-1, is DVKVTQSSRYLVKRTGEKVFLECVQDMDHENMFWYRQDPGLGLRLIYFSYDVKMKEKGDIPEGYSVSREKKERFSLILESASTNQTSMYLCASSLPGNEQFFGPGTRLTVL.